These 4 T cell receptor beta chains share one sample of origin, sequenced in a study of cytomegalovirus exposure and HLA in healthy donors listed by TCRdb under 2017. The library relied on the immunoSEQ multiplex PCR assay. For the multiplex PCR, a mixture combining 60 forward primers for TCR Vbeta segments and 13 reverse primers for TCR Jbeta segments was used. TCRdb took this table from immuneACCESS and kept in-frame rearrangements with V and J called. Such tables lack part of the clones; where checked against another copy, unresolved V genes explain under half of the gap, and the rest is unexplained. The sample table records roughly 18,000 clones; under 80% of these occur just once. The top ten clonotypes cover more than 3% of the sample. Sequencing was done on a sample of PBMCs. The receptors were gathered from a man in his late teens or twenties in good health and CMV-seronegative.

V and J are TRBV7-9 and TRBJ1-2; 7 positions match TRBD1. The V gene end was trimmed by 3 bases and the J gene end by 8 bases; junction bases not matched to a gene: 3. The CDR3 spans 12 residues. Per the germline V gene, CDR1 is SEHNR and CDR2 is FQNEAQ (reference sequence). The CDR3 DNA is TGTGCCAGCAGCTTTTCGGACAGGGGCTACACCTTC. Its translation is CASSFSDRGYTF.

The rearrangement links TRBV5-1 to TRBJ1-1; D is ambiguous. The CDR3 extends over 14 amino acids. Germline V lookup: CDR1 SGHRS, CDR2 YFSETQ. Between the trimmed V and J ends, which lost 2 bases and 0 bases, there was a span of 8 bases. CDR3 sequence (DNA): TGCGCCAGCAGCTTAGCACTAATGAACACTGAAGCTTTCTTT. This translates into CASSLALMNTEAFF.

V is TRBV30 and J is TRBJ1-2; tentatively, D is TRBD1 (5 bases). V lost 2 bases and J 5 bases, leaving 15 bases between the germline ends. This CDR3 is 14 amino acids long. The germline V gene encodes CDR1 GTSNPN and CDR2 SVGIG (reference sequence). The CDR3 DNA is TGTGCCTGGAGTCCTGGGAGGCAGGGATATGGCTACACCTTC. Translated: CAWSPGRQGYGYTF.

The chain employs TRBV9 and TRBJ1-6, with TRBD1 matching over 8 bases. This CDR3 spans 14 amino acids. J was trimmed by 9 bases and V by 0 bases; bases with no gene match: 2. Per the germline V gene, CDR1 is SGDLS and CDR2 is YYNGEE. The chain's CDR3 is CASSVATGGSPLHF. The DNA of the CDR3 is TGTGCCAGCAGCGTAGCCACAGGGGGTTCACCCCTCCACTTT.